This TCR beta chain derives from a study of cytomegalovirus exposure and HLA in healthy donors. Healthy individuals who donated bone marrow served as the donors. The primer mix had 60 Vbeta and 13 Jbeta primers. Some clones are missing from TCRdb's copy, which holds only in-frame ones; the method was immunoSEQ multiplex PCR. The table shows approximately 120,000 clones, with 77% occurring only once. V lost 7 bases and J lost 4, with 13 bases in between. CDR3 length equals 13 residues. Per the germline V gene, CDR1 is MNHEY and CDR2 is SVGAGI. Sequenced sample: PBMCs. V gene TRBV6-5 combines with J gene TRBJ1-2; tentative D call: TRBD1 (6 bases). The sequence came from a man aged 35 to 55 in good health and CMV-seropositive. CDR3 nucleotides: TGTGCCAGCAACGGGGGGCAGTCCTATGGCTACACCTTC. Amino acid sequence: CASNGGQSYGYTF.